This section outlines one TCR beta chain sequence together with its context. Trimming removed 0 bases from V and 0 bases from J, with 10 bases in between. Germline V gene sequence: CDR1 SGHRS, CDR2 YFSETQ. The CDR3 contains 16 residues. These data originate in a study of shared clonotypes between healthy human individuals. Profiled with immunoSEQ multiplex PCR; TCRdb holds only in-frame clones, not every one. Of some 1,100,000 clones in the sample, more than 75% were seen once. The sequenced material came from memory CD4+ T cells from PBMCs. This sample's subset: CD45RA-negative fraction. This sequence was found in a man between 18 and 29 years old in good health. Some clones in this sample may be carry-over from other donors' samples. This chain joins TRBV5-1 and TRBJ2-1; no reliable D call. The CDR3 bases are TGCGCCAGCAGCTTGGGACAAATGAGCTCCTACAATGAGCAGTTCTTC. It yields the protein CASSLGQMSSYNEQFF.